These 14 T cell receptor beta chains came from one sample sequenced in a study of cytomegalovirus exposure and HLA in healthy donors. PCR primers comprised 60 Vbeta and 13 Jbeta primers. Sequencing used immunoSEQ multiplex PCR; TCRdb keeps in-frame clones, though not all of them. The repertoire consists of around 100,000 clones, with about 72% occurring once and the leading ten covering around 20%. The sample comprised PBMCs. The receptors stem from an older woman in good health and CMV-seropositive.

This chain links TRBV5-4 with TRBJ1-3; D is unresolved. This CDR3 comprises 15 residues. V lost 4 bases and J lost 2, with 13 bases in between. Germline lookup yields CDR1 SGHNT and CDR2 YYREEE (reference sequence). As DNA, the CDR3 is TGTGCCAGCAGCCTGGATCAGCGTACTGGAAACACCATATATTTT. As protein: CASSLDQRTGNTIYF. Full variable domain (rest looked up from reference TRBV5-4 and TRBJ1-3): ETGVTQSPTHLIKTRGQQVTLRCSSQSGHNTVSWYQQALGQGPQFIFQYYREEENGRGNFPPRFSGLQFPNYSSELNVNALELDDSALYLCASSLDQRTGNTIYFGEGSWLTVV.

The chain is built from TRBV6-5 and TRBJ1-1; 11 positions match TRBD1. Trimming cost V 3 bases and J 1 base; bases outside gene matches: 4. The CDR3 has 16 amino acids. In germline, CDR1 is MNHEY, CDR2 SVGAGI. The CDR3 DNA follows: TGTGCCAGCAGTTATGGGACAGGGGGATGGAACACTGAAGCTTTCTTT. Encoded protein: CASSYGTGGWNTEAFF.

The V call is TRBV4-1, the J call TRBJ2-1; TRBD2 agrees at 9 bases. The V gene's germline CDR1 is MGHRA and CDR2 YSYEKL. Unmatched junction bases numbered 12, after V lost 0 bases and J lost 12 bases. This CDR3 comprises 16 residues. CDR3 amino acids: CASSQDVAGGPVAQFF. In DNA, the CDR3 is TGCGCCAGCAGCCAAGATGTCGCGGGAGGGCCGGTAGCGCAGTTCTTC.

V usage is TRBV28 and J usage is TRBJ2-7, with 14 bases identical to TRBD2. Trimming removed 6 bases from V and 9 bases from J; junction bases left unmatched: 4. Germline V gene data show CDR1 as MDHEN and CDR2 as SYDVKM. The CDR3 loop spans 13 amino acids. DNA for the CDR3: TGTGCCAGCAGCCGGACTAGCGGGAGGCCGCAGTACTTC. This encodes CASSRTSGRPQYF.

The rearrangement joins TRBV28 to TRBJ1-2; D might be TRBD1 (6 bases). Germline assignment: CDR1 MDHEN and CDR2 SYDVKM. Trimming cost V 6 bases and J 5 bases, with 19 bases left between them. This CDR3 contains 15 residues. The CDR3: CASRVGGGRRYGYTF. CDR3 DNA sequence: TGTGCCAGCAGGGTAGGGGGTGGGCGCCGGTATGGCTACACCTTC.

This clone has just a few counts. The chain carries TRBV2 and TRBJ1-1, with TRBD1 identical over 10 bases. The V segment lost 4 bases and the J segment 1 base; nucleotides outside the gene matches: 6. The CDR3 totals 16 residues. Germline CDR1 reads SNHLY; CDR2 reads FYNNEI. This CDR3 reads CASSVRTGGRNTEAFF. The CDR3 DNA reads TGTGCCAGCAGTGTTCGGACAGGGGGAAGGAACACTGAAGCTTTCTTT.

The chain links TRBV4-1 to TRBJ2-1; D is perhaps TRBD2 (5 bases). The CDR3 has 18 amino acids. The germline V and J ends were trimmed by 0 bases and 0 bases, with 15 bases remaining between them. Per the germline V gene, CDR1 is MGHRA and CDR2 is YSYEKL. The CDR3 spells CASSQDRGGPSSYNEQFF. The DNA for the CDR3 is TGCGCCAGCAGCCAAGACCGCGGCGGGCCTAGCTCCTACAATGAGCAGTTCTTC.

The sample holds a few counts of this clone. The chain uses TRBV10-1 and TRBJ2-7; 11 bases are a match to TRBD2. The CDR3 spans 16 residues. After removal of 5 bases from V and 6 bases from J, the junction contained 12 bases not matched to a gene. Germline V gene lookup returns CDR1 WNHNN and CDR2 SYGVQD (reference sequence). The CDR3 sequence: CASSPIRLAGFGEQYF. The CDR3 DNA reads TGCGCCAGCAGTCCTATTAGACTAGCGGGATTCGGCGAGCAGTACTTC.

The chain recombines TRBV19 with TRBJ1-1; D is unclear. From germline, CDR1 is LNHDA and CDR2 SQIVND (reference sequence). There are 17 residues in the CDR3. V was pared by 4 bases and J by 2 bases, with 20 bases between. CDR3 DNA: TGTGCCAGTAGTACCAAGCCCCGGAGGCTAATCAACACTGAAGCTTTCTTT. Protein sequence: CASSTKPRRLINTEAFF. The full variable domain, its missing parts supplied by reference TRBV19 and TRBJ1-1, is DGGITQSPKYLFRKEGQNVTLSCEQNLNHDAMYWYRQDPGQGLRLIYYSQIVNDFQKGDIAEGYSVSREKKESFPLTVTSAQKNPTAFYLCASSTKPRRLINTEAFFGQGTRLTVV.

V usage is TRBV27 and J usage is TRBJ2-1; 11 positions match TRBD2. Germline trimming cut 0 bases from V and 9 bases from J; bases unmatched to any gene: 7. The CDR3 consists of 16 residues. CDR1 is MNHEY and CDR2 is SMNVEV in the germline V gene (reference sequence). CDR3 in amino acids: CASSLSNSGRAVEQFF. CDR3 nucleotide sequence: TGTGCCAGCAGTTTATCGAATAGCGGGAGGGCCGTTGAGCAGTTCTTC.

The CDR3 is CASSLIIQPQHF. The CDR3 region has the DNA TGTGCCAGCAGTTTAATTATCCAGCCCCAGCATTTT. The chain recombines TRBV28 with TRBJ1-5; unclear D gene. Germline V gene lookup returns CDR1 MDHEN and CDR2 SYDVKM. Deletions cut 2 bases from V and 7 bases from J, with 6 bases between. The CDR3 covers 12 residues.

The chain carries TRBV19 and TRBJ2-1, with TRBD2 identical over 12 bases. J gave up 1 base and V 7 bases, and 5 bases lay outside the gene matches. CDR1 is LNHDA and CDR2 is SQIVND in the germline V gene (reference sequence). The CDR3 runs 16 residues. The CDR3 region is CASKASGRASYNEQFF. The CDR3 nucleotides are TGTGCCAGTAAGGCTAGCGGGAGGGCATCCTACAATGAGCAGTTCTTC.

The rearrangement uses TRBV15 and TRBJ2-5; possibly TRBD2 for D (6 bases). This CDR3 is 12 amino acids long. Deletions cut 11 bases from V and 4 bases from J, with 14 bases between. CDR1 is LNHNV and CDR2 is YYDKDF in the germline V gene (reference sequence). The CDR3 bases are TGTGCCGCCCGTACCGGGGGAGAGACCCAGTACTTC. Its translation is CAARTGGETQYF.

V and J are TRBV11-2 and TRBJ2-1; D is perhaps TRBD1 (5 bases). The V gene's germline CDR1 is SGHAT and CDR2 FQNNGV. The CDR3 extends over 15 amino acids. The V end lost 0 bases, the J end lost 8 bases, and 14 bases lay between the germline ends. The CDR3 loop is CASSLEKYTGYEQFF. The CDR3 DNA is TGTGCCAGCAGCTTAGAGAAGTACACAGGCTATGAGCAGTTCTTC. The whole variable domain, filled in from reference TRBV11-2 and TRBJ2-1, reads EAGVAQSPRYKIIEKRQSVAFWCNPISGHATLYWYQQILGQGPKLLIQFQNNGVVDDSQLPKDRFSAERLKGVDSTLKIQPAKLEDSAVYLCASSLEKYTGYEQFFGPGTRLTVL.